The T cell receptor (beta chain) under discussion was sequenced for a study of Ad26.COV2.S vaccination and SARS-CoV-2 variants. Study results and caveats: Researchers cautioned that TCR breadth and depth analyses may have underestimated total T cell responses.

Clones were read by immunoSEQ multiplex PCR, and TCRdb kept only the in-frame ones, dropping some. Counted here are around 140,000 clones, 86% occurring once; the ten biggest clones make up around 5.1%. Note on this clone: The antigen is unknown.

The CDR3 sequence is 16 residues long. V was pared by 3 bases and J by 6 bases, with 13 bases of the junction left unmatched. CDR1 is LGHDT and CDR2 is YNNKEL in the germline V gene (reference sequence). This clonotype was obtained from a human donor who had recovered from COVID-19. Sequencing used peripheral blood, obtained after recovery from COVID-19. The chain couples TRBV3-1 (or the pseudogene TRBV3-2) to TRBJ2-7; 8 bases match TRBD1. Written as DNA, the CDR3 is TGTGCCAGCAGCCAGCAGGGGGCGGGGCCTCGAGGCGAGCAGTACTTC. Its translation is CASSQQGAGPRGEQYF.